This TCR beta chain was captured in a study of T and B cells in COVID-19 patients. Study background: COVID-19 patients gave peripheral blood either during active infection or after recovery. Recovered patients mostly had mild to moderate COVID-19 managed as outpatients. Study observations and caveats: Patients with COVID-19 reportedly showed strongly skewed T cell receptor beta variable and joining gene usage.

The CDR3 is 16 residues long. CDR1 and CDR2 (germline): SGHAT, FQNNGV. The V end was cut by 3 bases, the J end by 0 bases, with 9 bases between. From blood, about 240-500 ng of genomic DNA served as TRB template. BIOMED2 TRB-A/B primer pools were used in multiplex TRB PCR. Using its own MiXCR run on the multiplex PCR reads, TCRdb lists one record per CDR3 protein. The sample has about 8,000 distinct CDR3 sequences; 26% are singletons. This clonotype was seen a few times. Its antigen is not known. Sequenced material: blood. This receptor was obtained from a human donor with active COVID-19. This chain links TRBV11-2 with TRBJ1-6; D uncertain. The CDR3: CASSFHLSSYNSPLHF. Here the CDR3 DNA reads TGTGCCAGCAGCTTCCATTTGAGCTCCTATAATTCACCCCTCCACTTT.